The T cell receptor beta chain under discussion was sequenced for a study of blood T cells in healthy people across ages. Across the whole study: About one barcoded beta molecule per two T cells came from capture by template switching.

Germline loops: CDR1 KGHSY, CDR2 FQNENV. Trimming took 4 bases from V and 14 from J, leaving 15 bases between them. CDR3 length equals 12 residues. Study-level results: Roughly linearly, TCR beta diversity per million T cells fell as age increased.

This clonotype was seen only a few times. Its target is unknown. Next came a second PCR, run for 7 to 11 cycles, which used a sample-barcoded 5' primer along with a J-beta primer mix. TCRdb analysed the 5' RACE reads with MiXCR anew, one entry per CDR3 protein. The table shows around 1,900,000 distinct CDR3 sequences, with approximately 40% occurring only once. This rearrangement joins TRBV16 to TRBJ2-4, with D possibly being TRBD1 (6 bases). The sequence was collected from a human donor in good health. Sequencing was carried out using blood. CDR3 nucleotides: TGTGCCAGCAGCCTAAACAGGGATATGGAGTACTTC. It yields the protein CASSLNRDMEYF.